Listed here are 20 T cell receptor beta chains from one sample, sequenced in a study of T cells after yellow fever vaccination (dated 2019 in TCRdb). The treatment or condition label here, explained by the study, means: live attenuated yellow fever vaccine strain. Library preparation employed 5' RACE. Sequenced on an Illumina NovaSeq 6000. Through fastp at Q25 and MiXCR, TCRdb rebuilt clones from the public reads, retaining in-frame beta chains. Entries are consolidated by CDR3 protein sequence, retaining the most common genes and DNA. In this sample the table shows about 320,000 distinct CDR3 sequences, around 10% of which occur a single time. The ten largest clones add up to about 3.3% of the sample. Sample: CD4+ T cells sorted from PBMCs, taken 45 days after the yellow fever booster vaccination. The source is a young man who received the YFV17D yellow fever vaccine.

The chain joins TRBV5-6 to TRBJ2-7, with 10 bases that match TRBD2. Germline V CDR1 and CDR2: SGHDT, YYEEEE. The CDR3 runs 20 residues. J lost 7 bases, V lost 3 bases, and 25 bases had no gene match. The chain's CDR3 is CASSSILVDGTSESFLEQYV. The CDR3, as DNA: TGTGCCAGCAGCTCGATTCTAGTAGACGGGACTAGCGAGAGCTTTCTTGAGCAGTACGTC.

The chain couples TRBV27 to TRBJ1-2, with 8 bases matching TRBD1. The CDR3 spans 13 residues. Trimming took 1 base from V and 8 from J; bases not matched to a gene: 3. Germline CDR1 is MNHEY and CDR2 is SMNVEV (reference sequence). The chain's CDR3 is CASSLWGQDGYTF. CDR3 in DNA: TGTGCCAGCAGTTTATGGGGACAGGACGGCTACACCTTC.

This clonotype was seen repeatedly, ten times or more. The chain combines TRBV4-3 with TRBJ2-3, with 8 bases matching TRBD2. There are 15 residues in the CDR3. V shed 4 bases, J shed 6 bases, and the junction held 9 bases outside the gene matches. Looked up from germline, CDR1 is LGHNA and CDR2 is YSLEER. The CDR3 DNA follows: TGCGCCAGCAGCCCTCGGGGGGGGGTATTGGATACGCAGTATTTT. Amino acids: CASSPRGGVLDTQYF.

The genes are TRBV30 and TRBJ2-2, with 7 bases identical to TRBD1. Trimming cost V 0 bases and J 5 bases; bases outside gene matches: 3. The CDR3 sequence is 14 residues long. The germline CDR1 and CDR2 sequences are GTSNPN and SVGIG (reference sequence). The CDR3: CAWSVLQGTGELFF. The DNA of the CDR3 is TGTGCCTGGAGTGTACTACAGGGGACCGGGGAGCTGTTTTTT.

The sample holds many counts of this clonotype. This chain links TRBV5-1 with TRBJ2-2; D gene ambiguous. Germline CDR1 SGHRS, CDR2 YFSETQ. The V and J ends lost 0 bases and 6 bases respectively, with 12 bases between them. This CDR3 has 15 amino acids. Here the CDR3 DNA reads TGCGCCAGCAGCTTGGGACACGTCAACCCCGGGGAGCTGTTTTTT. Its translation: CASSLGHVNPGELFF.

This rearrangement joins TRBV10-3 to TRBJ2-3; TRBD2 is a possible D gene (6 bases). CDR3 length: 17 amino acids. Germline V lookup: CDR1 ENHRY, CDR2 SYGVKD. Trimming shortened V by 5 bases and J by 2 bases, and 20 bases separated the two germline ends. The CDR3 sequence is CAISPPRGGGTTDTQYF. CDR3 DNA: TGTGCCATCAGTCCCCCCCGGGGAGGCGGGACCACAGATACGCAGTATTTT.

This clonotype was detected many times. V is TRBV20-1 and J is TRBJ1-1, with D perhaps TRBD1 (6 bases). Germline V gene lookup returns CDR1 DFQATT and CDR2 SNEGSKA (reference sequence). The germline V and J ends were trimmed by 2 bases and 1 base, with 8 bases remaining between them. The CDR3 has 13 residues. In DNA form, the CDR3 reads TGCAGTGCTAGAAAGGGGGAGAACACTGAAGCTTTCTTT. It encodes CSARKGENTEAFF.

The chain carries TRBV7-2 and TRBJ2-3, with D possibly called TRBD1 or TRBD2 (5 bases each). Germline V gene lookup returns CDR1 SGHTA and CDR2 FQGNSA. This CDR3 has 13 amino acids. V was pared by 5 bases and J by 6 bases, with 12 bases between. CDR3 nucleotides: TGTGCCAGCAGCCCGTGGGGGTCCGATACGCAGTATTTT. It encodes CASSPWGSDTQYF.

This clonotype was observed a handful of times. This sequence joins TRBV21-1 and TRBJ2-7. TRBV21-1 represents a pseudogene. This CDR3 has 10 residues. The CDR3 loop reads CASSGVSQYV. As DNA, the CDR3 is TGTGCCAGCAGCGGGGTCTCGCAGTACGTC.

This clonotype occurred a few times. The DNA for the CDR3 is TGCAGTGGTTCGGAGTCAAGCACAGATACGCAGTATTTT. It is translated as CSGSESSTDTQYF. V and J are TRBV20-1 and TRBJ2-3; D gene uncertain. V was pared by 7 bases and J by 0 bases, with 11 bases between. The germline V gene has CDR1 DFQATT and CDR2 SNEGSKA (reference sequence). This CDR3 contains 13 residues.

This clonotype was observed a handful of times. The chain recombines TRBV7-2 with TRBJ2-1; D not certain. Germline loops: CDR1 SGHTA, CDR2 FQGNSA. V lost 1 base and J 9 bases, leaving 10 bases between the germline ends. The CDR3 runs to 13 residues. The CDR3 DNA sequence: TGTGCCAGCAGCTTAGTATGGAGTGGTGAGCAGTTCTTC. Its protein is CASSLVWSGEQFF.

This clonotype was seen only a few times. The rearrangement links TRBV27 to TRBJ2-3, with unresolved D. Trimming left V 4 bases short and J 0 bases short, with 5 bases between. This CDR3 has 13 residues. The V gene's germline CDR1 is MNHEY and CDR2 SMNVEV (reference sequence). CDR3 DNA: TGTGCCAGCAGTTATGACAGCACAGATACGCAGTATTTT. Translation gives CASSYDSTDTQYF.

The rearrangement uses TRBV7-2 and TRBJ1-2; 8 nucleotides align to TRBD1. The CDR3 is 13 amino acids. The V gene end was trimmed by 6 bases and the J gene end by 2 bases; junction bases not matched to a gene: 2. Germline V gene data show CDR1 as SGHTA and CDR2 as FQGNSA. The CDR3, as DNA: TGTGCCAGCAGGCGGGACAGGAACTATGGCTACACCTTC. It codes for CASRRDRNYGYTF. Together with reference TRBV7-2 and TRBJ1-2, the CDR3 gives the full variable domain: GAGVSQSPSNKVTEKGKDVELRCDPISGHTALYWYRQSLGQGLEFLIYFQGNSAPDKSGLPSDRFSAERTGGSVSTLTIQRTQQEDSAVYLCASRRDRNYGYTFGSGTRLTVV.

This chain uses TRBV5-1 with TRBJ1-2, with D hard to call. Trimming removed 0 bases at V and 0 bases at J, with 6 bases between. The V gene's germline CDR1 is SGHRS and CDR2 YFSETQ. This CDR3 spans 14 amino acids. CDR3 sequence reads: CASSLEPANYGYTF. CDR3 bases: TGCGCCAGCAGCTTGGAGCCAGCTAACTATGGCTACACCTTC.

CDR3 DNA: TGTGCCATCAGTGAGACGGGGACTGGGGACGAGCAGTACGTC. Encoded protein: CAISETGTGDEQYV. The J gene is TRBJ2-7, the V gene TRBV10-3, with D possibly matching TRBD2 (6 bases). In germline, CDR1 is ENHRY, CDR2 SYGVKD. The CDR3 runs 14 residues. Trimming left V 2 bases short and J 5 bases short, with 13 bases between.

The rearrangement links TRBV28 to TRBJ2-5; the D is unclear. The germline V and J ends were trimmed by 4 bases and 5 bases, with 11 bases remaining between them. This CDR3 comprises 13 residues. Germline assignment: CDR1 MDHEN and CDR2 SYDVKM. The CDR3 loop reads CASSWASLETQYF. The CDR3 coding sequence is TGTGCCAGCAGTTGGGCCAGTCTGGAGACCCAGTACTTC.

This clonotype was seen only a few times. The chain has TRBV6-5 and TRBJ2-7, with D perhaps matching TRBD1 (6 bases). The CDR3 has 15 amino acids. The ends were cut back, 6 bases at V and 2 bases at J, with 17 bases in the middle. Looked up from germline, CDR1 is MNHEY and CDR2 is SVGAGI. CDR3 in amino acids: CASRGTLDLAYEQYF. CDR3 DNA sequence: TGTGCCAGCAGGGGGACACTCGATCTGGCCTACGAGCAGTACTTC.

This clonotype occurred a few times. The V and J genes are TRBV12-3 or TRBV12-4 and TRBJ1-4; possible D gene TRBD1, 5 bases. Trimming shortened V by 2 bases and J by 5 bases, and 6 bases separated the two germline ends. The CDR3 consists of 13 residues. The CDR3 bases are TGTGCCAGCAGTTTATGGGGGAATGAAAAACTGTTTTTT. This codes for CASSLWGNEKLFF.

A few counts support this clonotype. V and J are TRBV12-3 or TRBV12-4 and TRBJ2-3; 9 bases align to TRBD2. The CDR3 contains 14 residues. V lost 5 bases to trimming and J lost 8 bases; unmatched junction nucleotides: 8. CDR3 loop: CASSQSGGYRTQYF. The CDR3 nucleotides are TGTGCCAGCAGTCAAAGCGGGGGGTACCGTACGCAGTATTTT.

This clonotype showed up many times. The chain has TRBV4-3 and TRBJ2-3, with 8 bases aligning to TRBD2. Germline V lookup: CDR1 LGHNA, CDR2 YSLEER. The length of the CDR3 is 15 residues. After removal of 2 bases from V and 1 base from J, the junction contained 2 bases not matched to a gene. CDR3 sequence (DNA): TGCGCCAGCAGCCAATCGACTAGCGGCACAGATACGCAGTATTTT. This encodes CASSQSTSGTDTQYF.